This is a list of T cell receptor beta chains from one sample in a study of T cells in Graves' hyperthyroidism and ophthalmopathy. TCRdb called the multiplex PCR reads again in MiXCR, with one record for every CDR3 protein. The table includes around 620,000 distinct CDR3 sequences, about 43% detected once. Sequencing was carried out using peripheral blood or thyroid tissue (not recorded which). The receptors were gathered from an adult woman with Graves' disease, either hyperthyroidism or ophthalmopathy (not recorded which). Each CDR3 is given with its conserved first and last residue. The D gene is left open where the match is weak. Some rows mark clone size as missing; the rest say once, few, many or name a class of expanded clone.

12 TRBD1 TRBJ1-1 TRBV29-1 . TGCAGCGTGGGGGACAGGGATACTGAAGCTTTCTTT CSVGDRDTEAFF
14 . TRBJ2-2 TRBV10-3 . TGTGCCATCAGTCAACTAGATTCCACCGGGGAGCTGTTTTTT CAISQLDSTGELFF
16 . TRBJ1-4 TRBV10-3 . TGTGCCATCAGTGACCACTGGGGGGCAACTAATGAAAAACTGTTTTTT CAISDHWGATNEKLFF
12 . TRBJ1-6 TRBV28 . TGTGCCAGCACCTGGACGAATTCACCCCTCCACTTT CASTWTNSPLHF
18 . TRBJ1-1 TRBV14 many TGTGCCAGCAGCCAAGATTCCCCTCGGGAACCAATGAACACTGAAGCTTTCTTT CASSQDSPREPMNTEAFF
15 . TRBJ1-3 TRBV29-1 . TGCAGCGCTACCGCTCAGCGCTACTCTGGAAACACCATATATTTT CSATAQRYSGNTIYF
14 . TRBJ1-6 TRBV5-1 many TGCGCCAGCAGCTTGGGGACCGAGGGGGCACCCCTCCACTTT CASSLGTEGAPLHF
13 TRBD1 TRBJ1-1 TRBV6-1 . TGTGCCAGCAGGAACAGGGGGAACACTGAAGCTTTCTTT CASRNRGNTEAFF
13 . TRBJ1-2 TRBV24-1 . TGTGCCAGCATGCCAAGCACTAACTATCGCTACACCTTC CASMPSTNYRYTF
15 . TRBJ1-2 TRBV6-6 . TGTGCCAGCAGTTACGCAACTCAGCGGGGCTATGGCTACACCTTC CASSYATQRGYGYTF
15 TRBD1 TRBJ1-4 TRBV10-3 . TGTGCCATCACCAGACAGGGCGACACTAATGAAAAACTGTTTTTT CAITRQGDTNEKLFF